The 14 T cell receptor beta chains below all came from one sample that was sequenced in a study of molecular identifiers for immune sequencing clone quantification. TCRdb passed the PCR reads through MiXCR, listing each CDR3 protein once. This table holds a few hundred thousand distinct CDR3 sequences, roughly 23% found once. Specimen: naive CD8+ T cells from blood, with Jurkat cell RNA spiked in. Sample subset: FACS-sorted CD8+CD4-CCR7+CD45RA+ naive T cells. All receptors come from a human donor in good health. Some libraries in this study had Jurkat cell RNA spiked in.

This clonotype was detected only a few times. The CDR3 DNA sequence: TGTGCCAGCAGCTTTGCTTCTGAGCGACTCCAAGAGACCCAGTACTTC. It specifies CASSFASERLQETQYF. This chain links TRBV7-6 with TRBJ2-5; D is undetermined. The germline CDR1 and CDR2 sequences are SGHVS and FNYEAQ. The CDR3 sequence is 16 residues long. With 3 bases removed from V and 1 base from J, the gap between germline ends came to 15 bases.

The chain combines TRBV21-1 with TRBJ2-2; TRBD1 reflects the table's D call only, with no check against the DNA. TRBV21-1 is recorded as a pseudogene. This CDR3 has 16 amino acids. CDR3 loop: CASGRRTGGYTGELFF. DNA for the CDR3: TGTGCCAGCGGACGGAGGACAGGGGGTTACACCGGGGAGCTGTTTTTT.

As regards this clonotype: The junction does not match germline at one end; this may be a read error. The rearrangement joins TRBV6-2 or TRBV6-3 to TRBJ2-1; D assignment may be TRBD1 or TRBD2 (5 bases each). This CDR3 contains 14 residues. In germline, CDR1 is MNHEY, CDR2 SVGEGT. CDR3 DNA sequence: TGTGCCGGCAGTAGAAGGGACCACCCCAATGAGCAGTTCTTC. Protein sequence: CAGSRRDHPNEQFF.

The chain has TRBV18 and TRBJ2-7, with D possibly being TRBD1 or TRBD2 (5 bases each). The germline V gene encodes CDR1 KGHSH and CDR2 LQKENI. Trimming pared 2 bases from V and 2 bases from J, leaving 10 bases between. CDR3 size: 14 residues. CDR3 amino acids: CASSPGGYPYEQYF. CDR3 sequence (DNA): TGTGCCAGCTCACCAGGGGGATATCCCTACGAGCAGTACTTC.

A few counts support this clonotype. For the CDR3, the DNA is TGTGCCAGCAGTAGTGATTTGTTGTCCCAGCATTTT. Its protein is CASSSDLLSQHF. This chain connects TRBV12-3 or TRBV12-4 to TRBJ1-5; D is undetermined. Trimming stripped 5 bases from V and 11 bases from J, with 13 bases between. CDR3 length: 12 residues.

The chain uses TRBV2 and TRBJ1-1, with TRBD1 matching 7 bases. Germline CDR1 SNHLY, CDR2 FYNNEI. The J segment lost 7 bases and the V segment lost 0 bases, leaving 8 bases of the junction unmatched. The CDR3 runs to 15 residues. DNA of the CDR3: TGTGCCAGCAGTGAAGCGCCAAGGGGGCCGGGTGAAGCTTTCTTT. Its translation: CASSEAPRGPGEAFF.

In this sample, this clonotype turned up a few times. The CDR3 here is CASSYSSEQVTDTQYF. The DNA of the CDR3 is TGTGCCAGCAGTTACTCTAGCGAACAGGTCACAGATACGCAGTATTTT. This rearrangement joins TRBV6-5 to TRBJ2-3; D is tentatively TRBD1 or TRBD2 (5 bases each). The CDR3 sequence is 16 residues long. Per germline, CDR1 MNHEY and CDR2 SVGAGI. V lost 0 bases, J lost 2 bases, and 12 bases lay in between.

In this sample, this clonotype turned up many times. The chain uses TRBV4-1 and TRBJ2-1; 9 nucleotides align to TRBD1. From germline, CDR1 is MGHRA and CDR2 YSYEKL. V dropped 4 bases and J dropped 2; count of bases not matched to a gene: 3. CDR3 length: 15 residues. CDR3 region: CASSRDRETYNEQFF. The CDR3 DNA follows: TGCGCCAGCAGCCGGGACAGGGAAACCTACAATGAGCAGTTCTTC.

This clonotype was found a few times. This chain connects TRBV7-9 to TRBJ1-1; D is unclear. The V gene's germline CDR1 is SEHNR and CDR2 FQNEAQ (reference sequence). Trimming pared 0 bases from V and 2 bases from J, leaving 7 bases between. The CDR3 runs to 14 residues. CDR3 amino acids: CASSLAFGNTEAFF. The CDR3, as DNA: TGTGCCAGCAGCTTAGCGTTCGGAAACACTGAAGCTTTCTTT.

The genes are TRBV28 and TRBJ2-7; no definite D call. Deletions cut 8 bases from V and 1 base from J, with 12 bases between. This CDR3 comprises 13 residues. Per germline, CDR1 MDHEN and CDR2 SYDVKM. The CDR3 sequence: CASRLGNSYEQYF. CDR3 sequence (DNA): TGTGCCAGCCGGCTGGGGAATTCCTACGAGCAGTACTTC.

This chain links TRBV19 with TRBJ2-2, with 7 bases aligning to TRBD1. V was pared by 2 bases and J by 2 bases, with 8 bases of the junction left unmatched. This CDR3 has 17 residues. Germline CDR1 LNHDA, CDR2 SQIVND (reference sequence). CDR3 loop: CASSIMWTGVNTGELFF. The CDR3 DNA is TGTGCCAGTAGTATAATGTGGACAGGAGTAAACACCGGGGAGCTGTTTTTT.

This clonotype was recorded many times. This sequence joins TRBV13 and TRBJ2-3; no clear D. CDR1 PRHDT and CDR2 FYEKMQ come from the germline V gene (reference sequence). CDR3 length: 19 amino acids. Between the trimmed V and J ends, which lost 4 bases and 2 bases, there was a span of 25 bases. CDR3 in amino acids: CASSSTIWEVTYHTDTQYF. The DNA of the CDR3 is TGTGCCAGCAGCTCCACAATTTGGGAAGTCACCTACCACACAGATACGCAGTATTTT.

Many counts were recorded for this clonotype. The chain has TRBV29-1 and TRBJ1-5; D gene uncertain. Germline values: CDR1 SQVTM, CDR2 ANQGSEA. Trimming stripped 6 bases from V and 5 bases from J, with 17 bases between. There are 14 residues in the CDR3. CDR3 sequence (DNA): TGCAGCGTGTGGACTCCCGCGGGAGATCAGCCCCAGCATTTT. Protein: CSVWTPAGDQPQHF.

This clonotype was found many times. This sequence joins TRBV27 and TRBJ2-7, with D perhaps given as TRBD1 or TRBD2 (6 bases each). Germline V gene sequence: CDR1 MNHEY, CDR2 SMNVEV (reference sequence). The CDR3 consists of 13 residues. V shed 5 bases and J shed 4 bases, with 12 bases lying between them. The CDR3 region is CASSVGGQYEQYF. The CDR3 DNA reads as TGTGCCAGCAGTGTGGGGGGCCAGTACGAGCAGTACTTC.